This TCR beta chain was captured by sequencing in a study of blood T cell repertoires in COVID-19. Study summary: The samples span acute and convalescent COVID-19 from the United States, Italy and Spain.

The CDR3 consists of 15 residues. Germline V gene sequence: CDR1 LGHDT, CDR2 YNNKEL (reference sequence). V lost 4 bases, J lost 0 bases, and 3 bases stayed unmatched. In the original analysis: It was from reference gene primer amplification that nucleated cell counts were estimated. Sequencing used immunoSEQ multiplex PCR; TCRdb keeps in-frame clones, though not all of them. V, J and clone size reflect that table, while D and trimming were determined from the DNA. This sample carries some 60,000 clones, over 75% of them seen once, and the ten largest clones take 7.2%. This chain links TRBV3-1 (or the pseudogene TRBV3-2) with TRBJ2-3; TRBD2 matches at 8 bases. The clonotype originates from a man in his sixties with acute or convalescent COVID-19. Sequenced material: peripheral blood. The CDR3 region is CASSRTGGSTDTQYF. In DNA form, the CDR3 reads TGTGCCAGCAGCCGAACGGGGGGGAGCACAGATACGCAGTATTTT.